These 19 T cell receptor beta chains share one sample of origin, sequenced in a study of a mutant IDH1 vaccine in newly diagnosed glioma. The data were produced by immunoSEQ multiplex PCR, yet TCRdb's version contains in-frame clones alone and is incomplete. The sample lists some 57,000 clones, under 90% occurring once. No antigen has been assigned to these receptors. Time point defined: week 35, safety follow-up. The investigators gave 300 ug of mutant IDH1 20-mer peptide in each vaccine dose, together with topical imiquimod. Sequenced here: PBMCs, sampled from a glioma patient whose treatment included an IDH1 peptide vaccine. These receptors were collected from a woman aged 18-35 years with glioma.

The rearrangement uses TRBV19 and TRBJ1-2, with TRBD1 as a possible D gene (6 bases). V was shortened by 9 bases and J by 6 bases, with 14 bases between the two germline ends. Germline V gene sequence: CDR1 LNHDA, CDR2 SQIVND (reference sequence). The CDR3 is 12 residues long. The CDR3 spells CASTGREDGYTF. Written as DNA, the CDR3 is TGTGCCAGCACAGGGAGGGAGGATGGCTACACCTTC.

This clone was seen a few times. At one of its ends the junction is not consistent with the germline gene, which may arise from a read error. The genes are TRBV2 and TRBJ1-6; tentative D call: TRBD1 (5 bases). Germline V gives CDR1 SNHLY, CDR2 FYNNEI. The length of the CDR3 is 14 residues. CDR3 in DNA: TGTGCCAGCGGTGACAGTCCCTATAATTCACCCCTCCACTTT. Residues: CASGDSPYNSPLHF.

The chain employs TRBV20-1 and TRBJ2-3; no firm D call. The V gene lost 6 bases and the J gene lost 3 bases, with 4 bases spanning the gap. The length of the CDR3 is 10 residues. The germline V gene encodes CDR1 DFQATT and CDR2 SNEGSKA (reference sequence). The CDR3 sequence is CSASTDTQYF. DNA of the CDR3: TGCAGTGCGAGTACAGATACGCAGTATTTT.

The chain carries TRBV7-9 and TRBJ2-5, with D maybe TRBD1 (6 bases). There are 16 residues in the CDR3. Between the trimmed V and J ends, which lost 0 bases and 1 base, there was a span of 12 bases. Germline loops: CDR1 SEHNR, CDR2 FQNEAQ (reference sequence). The CDR3 sequence: CASSLAVGQLQETQYF. CDR3 DNA sequence: TGTGCCAGCAGCTTAGCGGTCGGACAGCTCCAAGAGACCCAGTACTTC.

The sample holds a few counts of this clone. The chain has TRBV2 and TRBJ1-1, with TRBD1 identical over 10 bases. This CDR3 has 15 residues. Germline values: CDR1 SNHLY, CDR2 FYNNEI. V was pared by 6 bases and J by 4 bases, with 8 bases of the junction left unmatched. The CDR3 DNA follows: TGTGCCAGCAGATCGGGACAGGGGAGCCCCACTGAAGCTTTCTTT. The encoded protein is CASRSGQGSPTEAFF. Combining the CDR3 with reference TRBV2 and TRBJ1-1 gives the whole variable domain EPEVTQTPSHQVTQMGQEVILRCVPISNHLYFYWYRQILGQKVEFLVSFYNNEISEKSEIFDDQFSVERPDGSNFTLKIRSTKLEDSAMYFCASRSGQGSPTEAFFGQGTRLTVV.

The chain carries TRBV7-3 and TRBJ1-1; no firm D call. The V gene lost 4 bases and the J gene lost 1 base, with 7 bases spanning the gap. The germline CDR1 and CDR2 sequences are SGHTA and FQGTGA. The CDR3 spans 13 residues. The chain's CDR3 is CASSSLGNTEAFF. The CDR3 nucleotides read TGTGCCAGCAGCTCCCTCGGGAACACTGAAGCTTTCTTT. The complete variable domain, with remaining parts taken from reference TRBV7-3 and TRBJ1-1, reads GAGVSQTPSNKVTEKGKYVELRCDPISGHTALYWYRQSLGQGPEFLIYFQGTGAADDSGLPNDRFFAVRPEGSVSTLKIQRTERGDSAVYLCASSSLGNTEAFFGQGTRLTVV.

CDR3: CASSQDRGGEGYTF. The CDR3 DNA reads TGCGCCAGCAGCCAAGATCGGGGGGGCGAGGGCTACACCTTC. J is TRBJ1-2 and V is TRBV4-3, with D tentatively TRBD1 (6 bases). Trimming removed 0 bases from V and 8 bases from J, with 13 bases in between. Looked up from germline, CDR1 is LGHNA and CDR2 is YSLEER. This CDR3 spans 14 amino acids.

The chain has TRBV2 and TRBJ1-2; 9 bases align to TRBD1. V shed 8 bases, J shed 12 bases, and the junction held 10 bases outside the gene matches. CDR1 and CDR2 (germline): SNHLY, FYNNEI. The CDR3 has 12 amino acids. The CDR3 sequence is CASPDRGDRDTF. CDR3 in DNA: TGTGCCAGCCCCGACAGGGGGGATAGGGACACCTTC.

This clone was seen more than once but under ten times. This chain connects TRBV4-1 to TRBJ1-1; no clear D. The CDR3 has 15 residues. Trimming left V 2 bases short and J 1 base short, with 11 bases between. The germline V gene encodes CDR1 MGHRA and CDR2 YSYEKL. CDR3 sequence (DNA): TGCGCCAGCAGCCAAATTGGAGGCCAGAACACTGAAGCTTTCTTT. The encoded protein is CASSQIGGQNTEAFF.

V is TRBV6-5 and J is TRBJ2-7; the D call may be TRBD1 or TRBD2 (6 bases each). Germline V gene lookup returns CDR1 MNHEY and CDR2 SVGAGI. The CDR3 sequence is 13 residues long. Trimming removed 5 bases from V and 5 bases from J, with 13 bases in between. The CDR3 reads CASSLTGRHEQYF. CDR3 sequence (DNA): TGTGCCAGCAGTCTTACAGGGAGGCACGAGCAGTACTTC.

V gene TRBV7-2 combines with J gene TRBJ2-7; 7 bases align to TRBD1. CDR1 is SGHTA, CDR2 FQGNSA, per germline. The CDR3 is made up of 15 amino acids. With V trimmed by 5 bases and J by 5 bases, 12 bases remained unmatched. The CDR3 region has the DNA TGTGCCAGCAGCAAGGGGGCAGGGCCAGCCAACGAGCAGTACTTC. Amino acids: CASSKGAGPANEQYF.

In its sample, this clone was seen once. The CDR3 sequence: CASSYRTSGYGYTF. CDR3 nucleotides: TGTGCCAGCAGTTACCGGACCTCGGGCTATGGCTACACCTTC. This chain links TRBV28 with TRBJ1-2; D is ambiguous. This CDR3 region has 14 residues. CDR1 and CDR2 from the germline V gene are MDHEN and SYDVKM. The germline V and J ends were trimmed by 4 bases and 4 bases, with 13 bases remaining between them.

This sequence joins TRBV7-2 and TRBJ1-5; D is unresolved. CDR1 is SGHTA and CDR2 is FQGNSA in the germline V gene. Trimming took 1 base from V and 4 from J, leaving 11 bases between them. The CDR3 sequence is 15 residues long. The CDR3 here is CASSLGPQLNQPQHF. The CDR3 nucleotides are TGTGCCAGCAGCTTAGGCCCACAGCTAAATCAGCCCCAGCATTTT.

The V gene is TRBV7-3, the J gene TRBJ2-3; TRBD2 matches at 14 bases. Germline CDR1 reads SGHTA; CDR2 reads FQGTGA. There are 20 residues in the CDR3. J gave up 1 base and V 5 bases, and 14 bases lay outside the gene matches. CDR3 region: CASSPGLAGGGTPRTDTQYF. The CDR3 DNA reads TGTGCCAGCAGCCCCGGACTAGCGGGGGGCGGTACTCCCCGCACAGATACGCAGTATTTT.

The gene calls are TRBV2 and TRBJ2-7; 7 nucleotides match TRBD1. This CDR3 has 11 residues. In germline, CDR1 is SNHLY, CDR2 FYNNEI. Trimming removed 9 bases from V and 9 bases from J; junction bases left unmatched: 8. CDR3 residues: CASQTGTVQYF. CDR3 coding DNA: TGTGCCAGTCAGACAGGGACGGTGCAGTACTTC.

The chain has TRBV27 and TRBJ2-5, with TRBD2 identical over 7 bases. The CDR3 runs 15 residues. The junction had 8 bases not matched to a gene; V was cut back by 3 bases and J by 4 bases. Germline V gene data show CDR1 as MNHEY and CDR2 as SMNVEV (reference sequence). CDR3: CASSLFAGRGETQYF. In DNA, the CDR3 is TGTGCCAGCAGTTTGTTTGCGGGGAGGGGAGAGACCCAGTACTTC.

This clone has only a few counts. The chain employs TRBV9 and TRBJ2-1, with TRBD2 matching 11 bases. Germline CDR1 and CDR2: SGDLS and YYNGEE. The V segment lost 2 bases and the J segment 7 bases; nucleotides outside the gene matches: 8. CDR3 length: 16 residues. The CDR3 reads CASSVLAGGEGNEQFF. CDR3 nucleotide sequence: TGTGCCAGCAGCGTCCTAGCGGGGGGCGAAGGGAATGAGCAGTTCTTC.

A few counts support this clone. The chain couples TRBV6-5 to TRBJ1-5; possible D gene TRBD1, 6 bases. V was shortened by 5 bases and J by 0 bases, with 8 bases between the two germline ends. The CDR3 is 14 residues long. The germline V gene encodes CDR1 MNHEY and CDR2 SVGAGI. CDR3 DNA: TGTGCCAGCAGTGCCAGGGGTAGCAATCAGCCCCAGCATTTT. The encoded protein is CASSARGSNQPQHF.

The J gene is TRBJ2-1, the V gene TRBV12-5; D remains ambiguous. The V gene lost 1 base and the J gene lost 9 bases, with 4 bases spanning the gap. Germline V CDR1 and CDR2: LGHNT, FRNRAP. The CDR3 covers 11 residues. This chain's CDR3 is CASGLGVEQFF. CDR3 sequence (DNA): TGTGCTAGTGGTTTGGGGGTTGAGCAGTTCTTC.